This T cell receptor (beta chain) was captured by sequencing in a study of T-cell reconstitution after alpha-beta-depleted transplantation in children. TCRbeta library construction was performed incorporating unique molecular identifiers. MiXCR was run by TCRdb on the PCR reads, yielding one entry per CDR3 protein. The sample holds 700,000 to 850,000 distinct CDR3 sequences, less than 20% seen once. The sample in question was PBMCs, mostly from graft donor cells, obtained 360 days after TCRalphabeta/CD19-depleted stem cell transplant. The clonotype comes from a male patient aged 10-17 years who had a stem cell transplant for acute lymphoblastic leukemia, so the T cells may come from the graft donor.

In DNA form, the CDR3 reads TGCGCCAGCAGCTTGATGGGGGGACCTGGGGCCAACGTCCTGACTTTC. Its translation: CASSLMGGPGANVLTF. V and J are TRBV5-1 and TRBJ2-6, with D tentatively TRBD2 (6 bases). V lost 1 base and J lost 2, with 10 bases in between. The V gene's germline CDR1 is SGHRS and CDR2 YFSETQ. The CDR3 runs 16 residues.